The clone carrying this T cell receptor (beta chain) came up once. This entry belongs to a study of blood T cell repertoires in COVID-19. Study background: Some COVID-19 samples were acute and others convalescent; all came from the United States, Italy and Spain.

Trimming cost V 6 bases and J 0 bases, with 9 bases left between them. Looked up from germline, CDR1 is WNHNN and CDR2 is SYGVQD (reference sequence). CDR3 length equals 13 residues. The protocol was immunoSEQ multiplex PCR, while the TCRdb copy is restricted to in-frame clones and leaves out a portion. Here the sample spans under 150,000 clones, roughly 90% being singletons. The sample taken for sequencing was peripheral blood. The TCR comes from a man between 65 and 85 years old with active COVID-19. V and J are TRBV10-1 and TRBJ2-7; D gene ambiguous. CDR3 sequence reads: CASRTPSSYEQYF. DNA for the CDR3: TGCGCCAGCAGAACGCCGAGCTCCTACGAGCAGTACTTC.